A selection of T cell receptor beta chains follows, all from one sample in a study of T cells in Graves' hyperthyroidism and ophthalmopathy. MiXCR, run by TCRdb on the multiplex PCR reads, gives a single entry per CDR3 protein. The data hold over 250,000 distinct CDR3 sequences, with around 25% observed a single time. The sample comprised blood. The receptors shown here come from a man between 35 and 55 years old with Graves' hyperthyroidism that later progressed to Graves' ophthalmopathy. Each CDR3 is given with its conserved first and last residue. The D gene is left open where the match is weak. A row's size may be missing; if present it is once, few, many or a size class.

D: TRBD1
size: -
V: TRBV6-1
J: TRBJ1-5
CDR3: CASREDRGYGNQPQHF
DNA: TGTGCCAGCAGGGAGGACAGGGGTTACGGCAATCAGCCCCAGCATTTT

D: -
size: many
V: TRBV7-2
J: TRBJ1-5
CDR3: CASSRGLNQPQHF
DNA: TGTGCCAGCAGCCGGGGGCTCAATCAGCCCCAGCATTTT

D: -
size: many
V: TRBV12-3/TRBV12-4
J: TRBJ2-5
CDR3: CASSLGLPQETQYF
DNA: TGTGCCAGCAGTCTCGGACTGCCCCAAGAGACCCAGTACTTC

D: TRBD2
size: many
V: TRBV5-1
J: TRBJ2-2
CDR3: CASRTSGSRSGELFF
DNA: TGCGCCAGCAGAACTAGCGGGAGCCGCTCCGGGGAGCTGTTTTTT

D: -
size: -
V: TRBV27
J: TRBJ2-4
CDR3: CASSRGSAKNIQYF
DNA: TGTGCCAGCAGTAGGGGTTCGGCCAAAAACATTCAGTACTTC

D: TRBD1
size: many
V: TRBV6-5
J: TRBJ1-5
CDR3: CASSTQTGNNQPQHF
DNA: TGTGCCAGCAGTACCCAGACAGGGAACAATCAGCCCCAGCATTTT

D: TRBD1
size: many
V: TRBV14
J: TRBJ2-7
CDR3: CASSQGQGVPYEQYF
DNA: TGTGCCAGCAGCCAAGGGCAGGGGGTTCCCTACGAGCAGTACTTC

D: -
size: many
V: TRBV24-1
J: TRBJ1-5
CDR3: CATSGTERGGGQPQHF
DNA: TGTGCCACCAGTGGAACAGAGAGGGGAGGTGGCCAGCCCCAGCATTTT

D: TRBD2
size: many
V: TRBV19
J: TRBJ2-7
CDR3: CASRRTSGSHDEQYF
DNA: TGTGCCAGTAGAAGAACTAGCGGGAGTCACGACGAGCAGTACTTC

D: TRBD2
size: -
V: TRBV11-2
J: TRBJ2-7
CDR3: CASSLGGTSGRAYEQYF
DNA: TGTGCCAGCAGCTTAGGCGGGACTAGCGGGAGGGCATACGAGCAGTACTTC

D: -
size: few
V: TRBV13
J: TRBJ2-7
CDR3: CASSIGPGAYEQYF
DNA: TGTGCCAGCAGCATCGGACCGGGAGCCTACGAGCAGTACTTC

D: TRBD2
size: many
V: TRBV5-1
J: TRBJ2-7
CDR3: CASSFGRVGAEQYF
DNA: TGCGCCAGCAGCTTCGGGAGGGTAGGGGCCGAGCAGTACTTC

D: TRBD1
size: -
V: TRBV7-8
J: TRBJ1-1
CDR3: CASTGKTGPGMNTEAFF
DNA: TGTGCCAGCACCGGTAAGACAGGGCCCGGGATGAACACTGAAGCTTTCTTT

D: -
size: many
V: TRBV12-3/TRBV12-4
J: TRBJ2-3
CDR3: CASSLRTVSTDTQYF
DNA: TGTGCCAGCAGTTTACGGACCGTCAGCACAGATACGCAGTATTTT

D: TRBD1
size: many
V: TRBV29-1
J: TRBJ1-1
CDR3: CSVGRGGNTEAFF
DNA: TGCAGCGTTGGCAGGGGGGGGAACACTGAAGCTTTCTTT

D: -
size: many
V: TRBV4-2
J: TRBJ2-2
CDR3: CASSQERQTGELFF
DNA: TGTGCCAGCAGCCAAGAACGTCAGACCGGGGAGCTGTTTTTT

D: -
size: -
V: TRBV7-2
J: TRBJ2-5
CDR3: CASSLALGGSGTQYF
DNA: TGTGCCAGCAGCTTAGCGCTAGGGGGGTCCGGGACCCAGTACTTC

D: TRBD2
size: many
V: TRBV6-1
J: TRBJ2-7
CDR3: CASSTTSGASYEQYF
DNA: TGTGCCAGCAGTACAACTAGCGGGGCCTCCTACGAGCAGTACTTC

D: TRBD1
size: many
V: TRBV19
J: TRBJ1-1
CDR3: CATRQGGNTEAFF
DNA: TGTGCCACTCGACAGGGGGGGAACACTGAAGCTTTCTTT

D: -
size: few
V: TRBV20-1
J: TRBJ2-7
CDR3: CSARGERSYEQYF
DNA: TGCAGTGCTAGAGGGGAGCGCTCCTACGAGCAGTACTTC

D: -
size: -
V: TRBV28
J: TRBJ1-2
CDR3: CASSPTGRPDYGYTF
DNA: TGTGCCAGCAGTCCTACGGGGCGGCCGGACTATGGCTACACCTTC

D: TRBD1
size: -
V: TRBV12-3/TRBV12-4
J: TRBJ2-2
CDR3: CASRRWTGSNTGELFF
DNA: TGTGCCAGCAGACGCTGGACAGGGTCGAACACCGGGGAGCTGTTTTTT

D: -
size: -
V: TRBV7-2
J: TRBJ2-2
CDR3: CASSWDGRGELFF
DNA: TGTGCCAGCAGCTGGGACGGACGCGGGGAGCTGTTTTTT

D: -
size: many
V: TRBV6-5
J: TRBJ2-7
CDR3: CASSYSNLGNEQYF
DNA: TGTGCCAGCAGTTACTCGAACCTTGGCAACGAGCAGTACTTC

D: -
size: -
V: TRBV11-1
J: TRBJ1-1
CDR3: CASSPRQINTEAFF
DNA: TGTGCCAGCAGCCCCCGACAGATAAACACTGAAGCTTTCTTT

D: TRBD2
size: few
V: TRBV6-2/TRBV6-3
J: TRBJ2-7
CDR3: CASREELAGYEQYF
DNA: TGTGCCAGCAGGGAAGAACTAGCGGGCTACGAGCAGTACTTC

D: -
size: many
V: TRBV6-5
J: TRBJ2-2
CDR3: CASSYNTGELFF
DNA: TGTGCCAGCAGTTACAACACCGGGGAGCTGTTTTTT

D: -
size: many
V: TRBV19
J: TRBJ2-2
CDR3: CASNPFTGELFF
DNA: TGTGCCAGTAACCCTTTCACCGGGGAGCTGTTTTTT

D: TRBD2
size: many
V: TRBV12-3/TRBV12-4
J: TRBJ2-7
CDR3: CASRTGLGTYEQYF
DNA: TGTGCCAGCAGAACGGGACTAGGGACCTACGAGCAGTACTTC

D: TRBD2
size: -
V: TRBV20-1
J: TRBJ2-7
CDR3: CSAPVSGREIYEQYF
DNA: TGCAGTGCTCCCGTTAGCGGGAGAGAAATCTACGAGCAGTACTTC

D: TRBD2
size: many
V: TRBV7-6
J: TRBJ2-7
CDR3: CASSPTINREGLSYEQYF
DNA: TGTGCCAGCAGCCCTACTATTAATAGGGAGGGCCTGTCCTACGAGCAGTACTTC

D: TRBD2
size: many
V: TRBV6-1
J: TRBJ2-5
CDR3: CASSEASTSGRFETQYF
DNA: TGTGCCAGCAGTGAAGCGAGTACTAGCGGGAGGTTTGAGACCCAGTACTTC

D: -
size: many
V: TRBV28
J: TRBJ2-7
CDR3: CASTAEGYEQYF
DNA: TGTGCCAGCACAGCGGAGGGCTACGAGCAGTACTTC

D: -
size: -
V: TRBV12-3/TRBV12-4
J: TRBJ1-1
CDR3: CASRRSGGTEAFF
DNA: TGTGCCAGCAGAAGATCGGGTGGCACTGAAGCTTTCTTT

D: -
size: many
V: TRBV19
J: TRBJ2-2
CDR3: CTSRGLLGSYNTGELFF
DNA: TGTACCAGTAGGGGTTTGTTGGGATCTTATAACACCGGGGAGCTGTTTTTT

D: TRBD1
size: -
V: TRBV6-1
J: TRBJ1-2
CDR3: CASDDRAYGYTF
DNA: TGTGCCAGTGACGACAGGGCCTATGGCTACACCTTC

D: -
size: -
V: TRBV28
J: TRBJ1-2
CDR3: CASTGTWPYGYTF
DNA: TGTGCCAGCACTGGGACCTGGCCCTATGGCTACACCTTC

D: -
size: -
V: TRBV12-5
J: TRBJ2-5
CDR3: CASGSDRTTQETQYF
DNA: TGTGCTAGTGGCTCCGACAGGACAACACAAGAGACCCAGTACTTC

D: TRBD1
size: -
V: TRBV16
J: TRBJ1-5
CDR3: CASSTLGGTGIQPQHF
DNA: TGTGCCAGCAGCACCCTGGGTGGGACAGGGATCCAGCCCCAGCATTTT

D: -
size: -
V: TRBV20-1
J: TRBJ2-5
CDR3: CSANQKETQYF
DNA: TGCAGTGCCAACCAGAAAGAGACCCAGTACTTC

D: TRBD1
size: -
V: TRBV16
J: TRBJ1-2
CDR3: CASSQLPGQSDYGYTF
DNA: TGTGCCAGCAGCCAATTACCGGGACAGTCGGACTATGGCTACACCTTC

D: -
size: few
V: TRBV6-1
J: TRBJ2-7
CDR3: CASRPVRVYEQYF
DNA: TGTGCCAGCAGACCGGTACGGGTGTACGAGCAGTACTTC

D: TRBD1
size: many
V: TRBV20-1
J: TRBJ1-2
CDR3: CSARGDREIGYTF
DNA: TGCAGTGCTAGGGGGGACAGGGAGATAGGCTACACCTTC

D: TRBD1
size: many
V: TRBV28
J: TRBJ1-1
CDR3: CASRYGQGNTEAFF
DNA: TGTGCCAGCAGATATGGACAGGGGAACACTGAAGCTTTCTTT

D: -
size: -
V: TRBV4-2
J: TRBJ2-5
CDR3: CASSYVDSLQETQYF
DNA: TGTGCCAGCAGTTACGTTGACAGCCTCCAAGAGACCCAGTACTTC

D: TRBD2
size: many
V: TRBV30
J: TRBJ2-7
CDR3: CAWSKGTSGFTYSYEQYF
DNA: TGTGCCTGGAGTAAAGGGACTAGCGGGTTTACCTACTCCTACGAGCAGTACTTC

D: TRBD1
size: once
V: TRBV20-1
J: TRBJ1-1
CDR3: CSAWDRGNTEAFF
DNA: TGCAGTGCCTGGGACAGGGGGAACACTGAAGCTTTCTTT

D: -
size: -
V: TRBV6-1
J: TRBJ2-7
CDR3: CASSEAAGGRNEQYF
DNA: TGTGCCAGCAGTGAAGCGGCGGGCGGACGAAACGAGCAGTACTTC